This T cell receptor (beta chain) was retrieved from a study of identical twins (dated by TCRdb to the mid-2010s). Regarding the study in general: To test whether fetal clonotypes persist, this study deep-sequenced TCR alpha and beta repertoires from monozygotic twins, from unrelated adults of various ages, and from cord blood. Replicate twin experiments were performed at different times using different library preparation protocols to rule out contamination. The research as a whole found: Fewer insertions were carried by abundant cord blood beta clonotypes; a weaker similar trend was observed in young adult naive repertoires, while no such trend was observed in memory repertoires. Because the same donors could not be followed over many years, conclusions were based on cross-sectional statistical analysis. A weaker excess of twin sharing was found in beta out-of-frame sequences because the signal-to-noise ratio was lowered by fewer shared sequences. Recombination models systematically underestimated out-of-frame TCR alpha sharing in monozygotic twins but agreed with sharing between unrelated individuals. Invariant T cells such as MAIT and iNKT could partly confound zero-insertion analyses, though diverse VJ usage argued against this for most clonotypes. Compared with coincidental sharing between unrelated individuals, out-of-frame TCR alpha sequences shared between twins showed an excess of sequences with low generation probability.

On this clonotype: No cognate antigen has been identified for it. Per-nucleotide qualities are absent, and no much larger clonotype sits a single base away.

Every donor in the study was a healthy Caucasian. Miltenyi CD45RO+ enrichment and human naive T-cell isolation kits were used to isolate memory (CD45RO+) and naive T cells from PBMC. Library method: 5' RACE. The sequencing machine was an Illumina HiSeq 2000. Template switching introduced a universal primer binding site; the final cDNA contained a unique molecular identifier, enabling accurate counting of TCR cDNA molecules. Specific primers in the conserved constant-segment region were used to synthesize first-strand cDNA for the TCR alpha and beta chains. To control for contamination, every cDNA library carried two barcodes: a SMART-Mk sample barcode plus Illumina barcodes. TruSeq adapter sequences along with Illumina sample barcodes were introduced in two successive PCR steps. Sequencing of the TCR alpha and beta cDNA libraries was done on the Illumina HiSeq platform using custom primers. On the authors' methods: MiGEC was used to process raw reads and extract unique molecular identifiers, and MiXCR was used to find CDR3 positions. Recombination models were inferred per individual with the repgenHMM and IGoR tools using an EM algorithm. The analysis of shared clonotypes was done with the tcR package in R, with sharing normalized by the product of cloneset sizes. To study raw recombination without the effects of thymic and clonal selection, out-of-frame nonproductive sequences were analyzed. Through fastp at Q25 and MiXCR, TCRdb rebuilt clones from the public reads, retaining in-frame beta chains. For every CDR3 protein sequence, its rows merge into one entry that carries the most common genes and DNA. These V and J calls rely on TCRdb rather than the paper's analysis. The sample yields fewer than 250,000 distinct CDR3 sequences; about a tenth were counted once. Approximately 5.1% of the sample is in the top ten clones.

The sequenced material came from memory (CD45RO+) T cells sorted from blood. In light of the paper, this sample's cell subset or site label describes: CD45RO+ enriched T cells. This clonotype originated in a woman under 30 in good health.

Here the CDR3 is given as CASSSPRGGHTDTQYF. At the DNA level, the sequence is TGTGCCAGCAGCTCCCCCCGCGGGGGCCACACAGATACGCAGTATTTT. The chain uses TRBV11-3 and TRBJ2-3; the D gene is perhaps TRBD2, from 7 matching bases. From the germline V gene, CDR1 is SGHNT and CDR2 is YENEEA. The CDR3 starts with the cysteine, ends with the phenylalanine, and has 16 residues. Only CDR3 DNA is held: 48 bases, read in frame from base 1. V is clipped by 4 bases and J by 2 bases, and the sequence between their germline boundaries is 16 bases long.